This T cell receptor (beta chain) was identified during a study of TET2 disruption in CD19-targeted CAR T cells. Sample treatment: autologous CTL019 cells: CD19 CAR with 4-1BB and CD3 zeta domains. The CD19 CAR carried TCR zeta and 4-1BB signaling domains. The starting T cells for CTL019 came from a peripheral blood leukapheresis. Data came from immunoSEQ multiplex PCR; TCRdb stores just in-frame clones and leaves some out. Seen in this sample are around 27,000 clones; the ten most common clones hold approximately 2%. Points on this clone: Its cognate antigen is unknown. From the germline J gene comes the end of the CDR3, since the read stops 3 residues before it.

The CDR3 covers 15 residues. Trimming took off 1 base at V and 6 bases at J, with 18 bases between the two ends. CDR1 is GTSNPN, CDR2 SVGIG, per germline (reference sequence). The TCR sequence derives from a man in his 70s with chronic lymphocytic leukemia. This sequence joins TRBV30 and TRBJ1-2, with D possibly being TRBD1 (6 bases). The input for sequencing was CD8- CAR+ T cells sorted from cultured blood T cells, taken for CD19 CAR T cell therapy. Described subset: CD8-negative CAR-positive T cells from the infusion product. The part of the CDR3 DNA that was read is TGTGCCTGGAGTGCCCCCCTACAGGGCGGGCATGGC. It is translated as CAWSAPLQGGHG. The full CDR3 protein is CAWSAPLQGGHGYTF.